Presented here are 26 T cell receptor beta chains from one specimen sequenced in a study of T cells after yellow fever vaccination. TCRdb reprocessed the 5' RACE reads with MiXCR, giving one entry per CDR3 protein. The table includes approximately 580,000 distinct CDR3 sequences, 17% detected once. This sample comprised PBMCs, obtained 5 to 6 days after the first yellow fever vaccination. All receptors come from a man aged 18 to 29 who received the YFV17D yellow fever vaccine.

The rearrangement joins TRBV5-5 to TRBJ2-1, with 7 positions matching TRBD1. Trimming cost V 2 bases and J 6 bases; bases outside gene matches: 8. The CDR3 has 15 residues. The germline CDR1 and CDR2 sequences are SGHKS and YYEKEE (reference sequence). CDR3: CASSFPGTARNEQFF. The CDR3 DNA reads as TGTGCCAGCAGCTTCCCGGGGACAGCCCGCAATGAGCAGTTCTTC.

This clonotype appeared a few times. This rearrangement joins TRBV5-1 to TRBJ1-1, with D tentatively TRBD1 (6 bases). Germline CDR1 reads SGHRS; CDR2 reads YFSETQ. The CDR3 loop spans 15 amino acids. V lost 5 bases to trimming and J lost 1 base, with 15 bases between them. The CDR3 DNA reads TGCGCCAGCAGACTAATGACAGGAACGAACACTGAAGCTTTCTTT. Its translation is CASRLMTGTNTEAFF.

This clonotype was counted only a few times. The genes are TRBV10-1 and TRBJ1-1; D is unresolved. The V gene lost 6 bases and the J gene lost 1 base, with 15 bases spanning the gap. CDR3 size: 15 residues. Germline V CDR1 and CDR2: WNHNN, SYGVQD (reference sequence). The CDR3 protein is CASSTDPQGNTEAFF. CDR3 in DNA: TGCGCCAGCAGCACGGACCCTCAAGGGAACACTGAAGCTTTCTTT.

This clonotype has only a few counts. This sequence joins TRBV27 and TRBJ1-6; D is possibly TRBD1 (5 bases). The CDR3 loop spans 17 amino acids. V was pared by 2 bases and J by 0 bases, with 11 bases between. Germline loops: CDR1 MNHEY, CDR2 SMNVEV (reference sequence). The CDR3 is CASSLRQSSSYNSPLHF. The DNA of the CDR3 is TGTGCCAGCAGTTTAAGACAGTCTAGCTCCTATAATTCACCCCTCCACTTT.

The chain couples TRBV5-1 to TRBJ1-6, with no clear D. Germline CDR1 is SGHRS and CDR2 is YFSETQ. Trimming removed 2 bases from V and 4 bases from J, with 7 bases in between. This CDR3 comprises 14 residues. The CDR3 sequence is CASSFDQYNSPLHF. In nucleotides, the CDR3 is TGCGCCAGCAGCTTCGACCAGTATAATTCACCCCTCCACTTT.

This clonotype turned up a few times. V and J are TRBV5-6 and TRBJ2-2; D ambiguous. Germline V lookup: CDR1 SGHDT, CDR2 YYEEEE. The V end was cut by 4 bases, the J end by 9 bases, with 10 bases between. The CDR3 extends over 12 amino acids. The CDR3 DNA reads TGTGCCAGCAGCGTGTCGGTACGGGAGCTGTTTTTT. It specifies CASSVSVRELFF. The full variable domain, rest sourced from reference TRBV5-6 and TRBJ2-2, is DAGVTQSPTHLIKTRGQQVTLRCSPKSGHDTVSWYQQALGQGPQFIFQYYEEEERQRGNFPDRFSGHQFPNYSSELNVNALLLGDSALYLCASSVSVRELFFGEGSRLTVL.

The genes are TRBV6-5 and TRBJ1-6, with D possibly TRBD1 on 5 matching bases. This CDR3 has 15 residues. In germline, CDR1 is MNHEY, CDR2 SVGAGI. V lost 3 bases and J lost 6, with 12 bases in between. CDR3 in DNA: TGTGCCAGCAGTTATATCGACAGCGCTAATTCACCCCTCCACTTT. This encodes CASSYIDSANSPLHF.

This rearrangement joins TRBV19 to TRBJ1-2; D remains ambiguous. Germline V gene sequence: CDR1 LNHDA, CDR2 SQIVND (reference sequence). V shed 9 bases and J shed 4 bases, with 15 bases lying between them. This CDR3 is built from 13 residues. CDR3 in amino acids: CASSRQAVYGYTF. CDR3 DNA sequence: TGTGCCAGCTCCCGGCAAGCAGTCTATGGCTACACCTTC. The full variable domain, rest sourced from reference TRBV19 and TRBJ1-2, is DGGITQSPKYLFRKEGQNVTLSCEQNLNHDAMYWYRQDPGQGLRLIYYSQIVNDFQKGDIAEGYSVSREKKESFPLTVTSAQKNPTAFYLCASSRQAVYGYTFGSGTRLTVV.

This clonotype has more than one count but fewer than ten. The rearrangement links TRBV6-5 to TRBJ1-1, with a possible D match to TRBD1 (5 bases). CDR3 size: 15 residues. Germline V gene data show CDR1 as MNHEY and CDR2 as SVGAGI. Trimming left V 2 bases short and J 0 bases short, with 10 bases between. The CDR3 reads CASSYATAMNTEAFF. The CDR3 DNA sequence: TGTGCCAGCAGTTACGCGACAGCGATGAACACTGAAGCTTTCTTT.

CDR3 bases: TGTGCCAGCAGCCAAGAGGGTGGGGCCCATGCCCAGTACTTC. This codes for CASSQEGGAHAQYF. This sequence joins TRBV3-1 and TRBJ2-5; a weak D match, TRBD1 (5 bases). Trimming took 0 bases from V and 9 from J, leaving 14 bases between them. Germline V gene lookup returns CDR1 LGHDT and CDR2 YNNKEL (reference sequence). CDR3 length: 14 amino acids.

This clonotype was observed a handful of times. The genes are TRBV4-1 and TRBJ1-2; 7 bases are shared with TRBD1. Trimming at V came to 5 bases and at J to 8 bases, leaving 5 bases not matched to a gene. CDR1 is MGHRA and CDR2 is YSYEKL in the germline V gene. The CDR3 totals 12 residues. CDR3 DNA sequence: TGCGCCAGCAGCGCCTGGGACAGCGGCTACACCTTC. As protein: CASSAWDSGYTF.

The chain employs TRBV24-1 and TRBJ1-2; no clear D. The germline gives CDR1 KGHDR, CDR2 SFDVKD. This CDR3 region has 11 residues. Between the trimmed V and J ends, which lost 9 bases and 4 bases, there was a span of 8 bases. The CDR3 sequence is CATEAPYGYTF. CDR3 DNA sequence: TGTGCCACCGAGGCACCCTATGGCTACACCTTC.

This clonotype was recorded a few times. The V call is TRBV6-2 or TRBV6-3, the J call TRBJ2-7, with no clear D. Germline V gene lookup returns CDR1 MNHEY and CDR2 SVGEGT. The length of the CDR3 is 17 residues. CDR3 nucleotide sequence: TGTGCCAGCAGTTACTCGGTTATTGGCAAAAATTCCTACGGGCAGTACGTC. This codes for CASSYSVIGKNSYGQYV.

This clonotype came up a few times. The chain employs TRBV7-9 and TRBJ2-3; no clear D. This CDR3 has 12 residues. Trimming stripped 8 bases from V and 4 bases from J, with 10 bases between. Germline CDR1 is SEHNR and CDR2 is FQNEAQ (reference sequence). The CDR3 spells CASLGRSDTQYF. Written as DNA, the CDR3 is TGTGCCAGCTTGGGCCGGTCAGATACGCAGTATTTT.

This clonotype turned up a few times. The rearrangement links TRBV19 to TRBJ2-5; unclear D gene. The V gene's germline CDR1 is LNHDA and CDR2 SQIVND (reference sequence). The CDR3 is made up of 15 amino acids. The V and J ends lost 1 base and 1 base respectively, with 10 bases between them. CDR3 coding DNA: TGTGCCAGTAGTATAGTTACGGATCCCCAAGAGACCCAGTACTTC. Encoded protein: CASSIVTDPQETQYF.

The V call is TRBV5-4, the J call TRBJ1-2; D unclear. The V and J ends lost 0 bases and 7 bases respectively, with 10 bases between them. This CDR3 is built from 13 residues. The germline CDR1 and CDR2 sequences are SGHNT and YYREEE (reference sequence). CDR3 in amino acids: CASSLVPIGGYTF. As DNA, the CDR3 is TGTGCCAGCAGCTTGGTACCAATTGGTGGCTACACCTTC.

This clonotype was counted only a few times. The chain recombines TRBV7-2 with TRBJ2-5, with 8 positions matching TRBD1. Germline lookup yields CDR1 SGHTA and CDR2 FQGNSA. The V and J ends lost 5 bases and 2 bases, in that order; junction bases with no gene match: 7. There are 15 residues in the CDR3. The DNA for the CDR3 is TGTGCCAGCAGCCGCGGCAACAGGGGGCAAGAGACCCAGTACTTC. Translated: CASSRGNRGQETQYF.

The V and J genes are TRBV11-2 and TRBJ2-1; D is uncertain. The V gene lost 7 bases and the J gene lost 4 bases, with 14 bases spanning the gap. This CDR3 is built from 14 residues. Germline V gene sequence: CDR1 SGHAT, CDR2 FQNNGV. CDR3 bases: TGTGCCAGCACCTCATGGTCCTCTTACAATGAGCAGTTCTTC. Its translation is CASTSWSSYNEQFF.

The CDR3 nucleotides read TGTGCCAGCAGCTTAGTGCGGATTCAACTGAATAATTCACCCCTCCACTTT. As protein: CASSLVRIQLNNSPLHF. The chain recombines TRBV7-8 with TRBJ1-6; D is ambiguous. The CDR3 covers 17 residues. V lost 1 base and J 5 bases, leaving 15 bases between the germline ends. Germline CDR1 SGHVS, CDR2 FQNEAQ.

This clonotype was counted a few times. The chain is built from TRBV7-2 and TRBJ2-7; D possibly corresponds to TRBD2 (7 bases). Trimming cost V 1 base and J 6 bases, with 16 bases left between them. Germline V gives CDR1 SGHTA, CDR2 FQGNSA. The CDR3 has 15 amino acids. The CDR3 is CASSLGIGGLGEQYF. CDR3 coding DNA: TGTGCCAGCAGCTTAGGTATCGGGGGGCTCGGCGAGCAGTACTTC.

This clonotype was counted a few times. CDR3 in amino acids: CASSLGRMNIQYF. CDR3 nucleotide sequence: TGTGCCAGCAGTTTAGGGAGGATGAACATTCAGTACTTC. The chain links TRBV12-3 or TRBV12-4 to TRBJ2-4; D possibly corresponds to TRBD2 (5 bases). The ends were cut back, 1 base at V and 7 bases at J, with 8 bases in the middle. This CDR3 is 13 amino acids long.

The rearrangement links TRBV6-2 or TRBV6-3 to TRBJ2-7; the match to TRBD1 covers 8 bases. The CDR3 totals 15 residues. CDR1 and CDR2 from the germline V gene are MNHEY and SVGEGT. V lost 7 bases and J lost 6; bases outside the gene matches: 14. The CDR3 nucleotides read TGTGCCAGCATTCTAATGTCGGACAGGGTTGGCGAGCAGTACGTC. This codes for CASILMSDRVGEQYV.

The chain carries TRBV18 and TRBJ2-2, with D possibly TRBD2 on 5 matching bases. Per the germline V gene, CDR1 is KGHSH and CDR2 is LQKENI. The CDR3 consists of 16 residues. V gave up 3 bases and J gave up 3 bases, with 14 bases separating them. CDR3 DNA: TGTGCCAGCTCACCCACCGGACTTGTGGACACCGGGGAGCTGTTTTTT. It yields the protein CASSPTGLVDTGELFF.

V usage is TRBV7-2 and J usage is TRBJ2-7; 11 bases are a match to TRBD1. Germline V gives CDR1 SGHTA, CDR2 FQGNSA. After removal of 5 bases from V and 5 bases from J, the junction contained 8 bases not matched to a gene. This CDR3 is built from 15 residues. The CDR3: CASSLGQGVSHEQYF. CDR3 sequence (DNA): TGTGCCAGCAGCCTGGGACAGGGGGTTTCCCACGAGCAGTACTTC.

V is TRBV11-2 and J is TRBJ2-5, with D perhaps assigned TRBD1 or TRBD2 (5 bases each). The CDR3 is 15 residues long. CDR1 is SGHAT and CDR2 is FQNNGV in the germline V gene. V lost 4 bases, J lost 3 bases, and 15 bases lay in between. The CDR3 protein is CASSWGPTFKETQYF. The CDR3 nucleotides read TGTGCCAGCAGCTGGGGACCGACCTTCAAAGAGACCCAGTACTTC.

This chain uses TRBV7-3 with TRBJ2-6; D could derive from TRBD1 or TRBD2 (5 bases each). V was shortened by 8 bases and J by 3 bases, with 5 bases between the two germline ends. CDR1 and CDR2 (germline): SGHTA, FQGTGA. The CDR3 contains 12 residues. The CDR3 loop reads CASGGGANVLTF. Written as DNA, the CDR3 is TGTGCCAGCGGGGGTGGGGCCAACGTCCTGACTTTC.